Listed below are T cell receptor beta chains from one sample, sequenced in a study of T cell repertoires in cytomegalovirus infection. No antigen is known for these receptors. TCRdb called the reads again in MiXCR, with one record for every CDR3 protein. Of more than 95,000 distinct CDR3 sequences detected, 32% appear once; the ten largest clones hold approximately 59%. The sample here was CD8+ T cells from cultured PBMCs, taken from culture after CMV antigen stimulation. Receptors originate from a human donor in good health (CMV status not recorded). Some clones in this sample may be carry-over from other donors' samples. Each CDR3 is given with its conserved first and last residue. D genes are given only for firm matches. Rows may omit the clone size; those that give it use once, few, many or a size class.

J | D | size | V | DNA | CDR3
TRBJ2-7 | TRBD1 | . | TRBV6-5 | TGTGCCAGCAGTTACAGGGGGCCGAGGGAGCAGTACTTC | CASSYRGPREQYF
TRBJ2-5 | . | few | TRBV11-2 | TGTGCCAGCAGCTTAGCCAGGGTGGTGGGGTGGGAGACCCAGTACTTC | CASSLARVVGWETQYF
TRBJ2-3 | TRBD1 | . | TRBV11-2 | TGTGCCAGCAGCCGAATATACAGGGGAGAGCAAGCAGATACGCAGTATTTT | CASSRIYRGEQADTQYF
TRBJ2-3 | . | once | TRBV2 | TGTGCCAGCAGTGAAGAACCACCGGAGGGCTACACAGATACGCAGTATTTT | CASSEEPPEGYTDTQYF
TRBJ2-3 | . | . | TRBV19 | TGTGCCAGTAGTATCCTTGATACGCAGTATTTT | CASSILDTQYF
TRBJ2-7 | . | once | TRBV7-9 | TGTGCCAGCAGCGACCCCGAGACTGGCTCAGGGGAGCAGTACTTC | CASSDPETGSGEQYF
TRBJ1-2 | . | few | TRBV19 | TGTGCCAGTAGTATCGACTGGGAAGGGGATGGCTACACCTTC | CASSIDWEGDGYTF
TRBJ1-2 | . | . | TRBV7-2 | TGTGCCAGCAGCTTAGTTGGCAGGTCCTATGGCTACACCTTC | CASSLVGRSYGYTF
TRBJ1-4 | . | . | TRBV14 | TGTGCCAGCAGCAAAGATTGGGGTGGACATGGGTCTAATGAAAAACTGTTTTTT | CASSKDWGGHGSNEKLFF
TRBJ1-2 | TRBD1 | few | TRBV6-6 | TGTGCCAGCAGCCAGACAGGGGGATATGGCTACACCTTC | CASSQTGGYGYTF
TRBJ1-4 | TRBD1 | . | TRBV7-9 | TGTGCCAGCAGCTTAGGCCGGACAGGGATTAATGAAAAACTGTTTTTT | CASSLGRTGINEKLFF
TRBJ2-7 | . | . | TRBV7-4 | TGTGCCAGCAGCTTCTCGGAACGGTCCTACGAGCAGTACTTC | CASSFSERSYEQYF
TRBJ2-3 | . | few | TRBV27 | TGTGCCAGCGGATTGATAGGGAGCATCGCAGATACGCAGTATTTT | CASGLIGSIADTQYF
TRBJ2-3 | . | . | TRBV3-1 | TGTGCCAGCAGCCCCATGGCCGCCAGCCATATGTGGGGCCCAGATACGCAGTATTTT | CASSPMAASHMWGPDTQYF
TRBJ2-1 | . | . | TRBV7-3 | TGTGCCAGCAGCCGGACAGACTACAATGAGCAGTTCTTC | CASSRTDYNEQFF
TRBJ2-7 | TRBD1 | . | TRBV5-5 | TGTGCCGGCAGCGCGCGACCGGGACAGGGGTACGAGCAGTACTTC | CAGSARPGQGYEQYF
TRBJ2-1 | TRBD2 | many | TRBV7-8 | TGTGCCAGCAGCTTATCGACGGCGGGGGTCTACAATGAGCAGTTCTTC | CASSLSTAGVYNEQFF
TRBJ2-3 | TRBD2 | many | TRBV7-8 | TGTGCCAGCAGGGTAGGGACTAGCAGCGCAGATACGCAGTATTTT | CASRVGTSSADTQYF
TRBJ2-5 | TRBD2 | many | TRBV7-2 | TGTGCCAGCAGCTTACAGGAGGGACTAGCGGTACAAGAGACCCAGTACTTC | CASSLQEGLAVQETQYF
TRBJ1-3 | TRBD1 | . | TRBV27 | TGTGCCAGCAGTTTATCGTGGACAGGGGTTGGAAACACCATATATTTT | CASSLSWTGVGNTIYF
TRBJ2-5 | . | few | TRBV6-8 | TGTGCCAGCAGCCCCTCCGGCTGGGAGGGGGGACCCAACCAAGAGACCCAGTACTTC | CASSPSGWEGGPNQETQYF
TRBJ1-1 | TRBD1 | . | TRBV19 | TGTGCCAGTAGAACCATGACAGGGGGCAACACTGAAGCTTTCTTT | CASRTMTGGNTEAFF
TRBJ2-2 | . | . | TRBV19 | TGTGCCAGTAGCGACCCATCCGGGGAGCTGTTTTTT | CASSDPSGELFF
TRBJ2-3 | . | . | TRBV5-4 | TGTGCCAGCAGCTTGGGTGAGGGCCCAGATACGCAGTATTTT | CASSLGEGPDTQYF
TRBJ2-7 | TRBD1 | . | TRBV7-6 | TGTGCCAGCAGAGCAACAGGGGGTGACGAGCAGTACTTC | CASRATGGDEQYF
TRBJ2-1 | TRBD2 | few | TRBV12-5 | TGTGCTAGTGGTGCCCCCGGGGGGGCCTACAATGAGCAGTTCTTC | CASGAPGGAYNEQFF
TRBJ1-2 | . | . | TRBV7-2 | TGTGCCAGCAGCTCCAACTATGGCTACACCTTC | CASSSNYGYTF
TRBJ2-1 | TRBD2 | many | TRBV20-1 | TGCAGTGCCCCCGGGTTAGCGGGCCCCGAGGGCAATGAGCAGTTCTTC | CSAPGLAGPEGNEQFF
TRBJ1-5 | . | few | TRBV2 | TGTGCCAGCAGTGACGATCGGGGTTTAAGTCAGCCCCAGCATTTT | CASSDDRGLSQPQHF
TRBJ2-7 | . | . | TRBV20-1 | TGCAGTGCTAATCCCGCGCAGGGGTTGTACGAGCAGTACTTC | CSANPAQGLYEQYF
TRBJ2-2 | . | . | TRBV4-3 | TGCGCCAGCAGCCAAGCCTCGGACAGATACCTGAACACCGGGGAGCTGTTTTTT | CASSQASDRYLNTGELFF
TRBJ1-6 | . | few | TRBV27 | TGTGCCAGCAGTCCGGACGGATGGGGGAATTCACCCCTCCACTTT | CASSPDGWGNSPLHF